The 7 T cell receptor gamma chains below all came from one sample that was sequenced in a study of gamma-delta T cells after stem cell transplantation. TCRdb re-identified clones in the RT-PCR reads via CATT. Of hundreds of gamma-chain clones listed, 30% to 45% are singletons. The sample consisted of gamma-delta T cells. These receptors came from a human donor. It is not recorded whose cells these are; they may come from a transplant donor.

Of note for this clone: Other DNA sequences of this sample code for an identical CDR3. The chain carries TRGV9 and TRGJP. The J gene, missing from TCRdb, was assigned here through DNA to germline matching. The germline CDR1 and CDR2 sequences are GITISATS and ISYDGTV (reference sequence). V shed 3 bases and J 4 bases; nucleotides not matched to a gene: 3. This CDR3 is built from 16 residues. Written as DNA, the CDR3 is TGTGCCTTGTGGGAGCCTCAAGAGTTGGGCAAAAAAATCAAGGTATTT. This encodes CALWEPQELGKKIKVF.

Notes on this clone: Its ends do not fully match the called genes, so a read error is possible. Other DNA sequences in the same sample also yield this CDR3. This chain links TRGV2 with TRGJ1 or TRGJ2. TCRdb supplies no J gene; here it was assigned by aligning the nucleotide sequence to germline. The germline V gene has CDR1 EGSNGY and CDR2 YDSYNSKV. CDR3 length: 12 amino acids. CDR3 sequence reads: CATWDGALKKLF. The CDR3 nucleotides read TGTGCCACTTGGGACGGTGCTTTAAAGAAACTCTTT.

This clone was seen more than once but under ten times. V and J are TRGV4 and TRGJ1 or TRGJ2. Germline matching of the DNA provided the J gene here, since TCRdb leaves it blank. V lost 4 bases and J lost 5; bases outside the gene matches: 2. Germline CDR1 reads EGSTGY; CDR2 reads YDSYTSSV. The CDR3 is 11 residues long. CDR3 nucleotides: TGTGCCACCTGGGAGAATTATAAGAAACTCTTT. Translation gives CATWENYKKLF.

This clone was counted between two and nine times. The V gene is TRGV9, the J gene TRGJP. The J gene was not available in TCRdb and was assigned here by matching the DNA to germline segments. The length of the CDR3 is 16 residues. V lost 3 bases to trimming and J lost 2 bases; unmatched junction nucleotides: 1. The germline V gene encodes CDR1 GITISATS and CDR2 ISYDGTV (reference sequence). The CDR3 coding sequence is TGTGCCTTGTGGGAGAGGCAAGAGTTGGGCAAAAAAATCAAGGTATTT. This encodes CALWERQELGKKIKVF.

Notes on this clone: This clone may be a read error of a much larger clone one base away. This chain joins TRGV9 and TRGJP. TCRdb does not report a J gene; here it was assigned by matching the DNA to germline references. The CDR3 is made up of 16 amino acids. Germline-derived CDR1 and CDR2 are GITISATS and ISYDGTV (reference sequence). The CDR3 region is CALWEPSELGKRIKVF. Written as DNA, the CDR3 is TGTGCCTTGTGGGAACCCTCAGAGTTGGGCAAAAGAATCAAGGTATTT.

J is TRGJP2 and V is TRGV3. TCRdb lists no J gene, so it was determined here by aligning the DNA to germline. Germline V gene lookup returns CDR1 VTNTFY and CDR2 YDVSTARD (reference sequence). V shed 0 bases, J shed 8 bases, and the junction held 6 bases outside the gene matches. The CDR3 consists of 14 residues. CDR3 coding DNA: TGTGCCACCTGGGACAGGAGGGGGGATTGGATCAAGACGTTT. Amino acids: CATWDRRGDWIKTF.

This clone is deemed large (0.1 to 1%). This chain connects TRGV9 to TRGJP. The J gene is not listed in TCRdb, so it was assigned here from a DNA match to germline. Unmatched junction bases numbered 17, after V lost 6 bases and J lost 9 bases. This CDR3 is 18 amino acids long. Germline V gives CDR1 GITISATS, CDR2 ISYDGTV (reference sequence). CDR3 loop: CALWKLLPSGLGKKIKVF. Written as DNA, the CDR3 is TGTGCCTTGTGGAAACTTCTCCCCTCGGGGTTGGGCAAAAAAATCAAGGTATTT.